The T cell receptor beta chain described here comes from a study of cytomegalovirus exposure and HLA in healthy donors. Study details: HLA-typed donors contributed 80 million to 85 million unique TCRs, which were held in an early data release.

Both 60 Vbeta primers and 13 Jbeta primers went into the PCR. Using immunoSEQ multiplex PCR, the repertoire was profiled, and TCRdb retains in-frame clones only, with some absent. The table records about 94,000 clones, roughly 80% of them present only once. Germline-derived CDR1 and CDR2 are ENHRY and SYGVKD. V was trimmed by 2 bases and J by 1 base, leaving 12 bases between them. The CDR3 covers 15 residues. The chain combines TRBV10-3 with TRBJ2-7; D possibly corresponds to TRBD2 (5 bases). The receptor's source is a man aged 35 to 55 in good health and CMV-seropositive. The sequenced material came from PBMCs. CDR3 nucleotide sequence: TGTGCCATCAGTGAGGGGGAGAGTGGGTCCTACGAGCAGTACTTC. The encoded protein is CAISEGESGSYEQYF.